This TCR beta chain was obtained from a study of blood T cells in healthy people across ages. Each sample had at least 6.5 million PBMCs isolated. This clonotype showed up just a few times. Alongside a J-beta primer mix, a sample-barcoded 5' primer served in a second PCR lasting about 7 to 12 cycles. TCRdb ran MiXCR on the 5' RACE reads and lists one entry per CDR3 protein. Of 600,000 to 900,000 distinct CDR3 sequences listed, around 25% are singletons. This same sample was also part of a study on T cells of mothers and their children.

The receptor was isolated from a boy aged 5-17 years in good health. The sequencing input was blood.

Written as DNA, the CDR3 is TGTGCCAGCAGCTTACAGCCAGGCTGGAATGAGCAGTTCTTC. Translated: CASSLQPGWNEQFF. The chain carries TRBV7-3 and TRBJ2-1; D uncertain. Germline assignment: CDR1 SGHTA and CDR2 FQGTGA. The CDR3 contains 14 residues. Trimming removed 2 bases from V and 7 bases from J, with 12 bases in between.